One sample yielded the 24 T cell receptor beta chains listed below, sequenced in a study of control samples from healthy donors and cancer patients. Clones were sequenced by immunoSEQ multiplex PCR, and TCRdb holds only the in-frame ones, with some missing. The table includes 110,000 to 150,000 clones, just under 95% detected once. The specimen sequenced was PBMCs. The receptors come from a man between 60 and 70 years old with colorectal cancer.

The chain employs TRBV19 and TRBJ1-3; 7 bases agree with TRBD1. CDR1 and CDR2 (germline): LNHDA, SQIVND (reference sequence). The CDR3 has 15 residues. Unmatched junction bases numbered 10, after V lost 7 bases and J lost 4 bases. In DNA form, the CDR3 reads TGTGCCAGTAACTTCAAGGGGGCGCGGGGAAACACCATATATTTT. Amino acid sequence: CASNFKGARGNTIYF.

The gene calls are TRBV7-2 and TRBJ1-1, with D possibly TRBD1 on 5 matching bases. Per the germline V gene, CDR1 is SGHTA and CDR2 is FQGNSA. Trimming took off 3 bases at V and 0 bases at J, with 8 bases between the two ends. The CDR3 runs 14 residues. Written as DNA, the CDR3 is TGTGCCAGCAGCTTCGGACACATGAACACTGAAGCTTTCTTT. It codes for CASSFGHMNTEAFF.

The chain joins TRBV12-3 or TRBV12-4 to TRBJ1-1; no firm D call. V lost 3 bases and J 8 bases, leaving 13 bases between the germline ends. The CDR3 totals 13 residues. The CDR3 region is CASSFNGGTEAFF. In DNA, the CDR3 is TGTGCCAGCAGTTTTAATGGCGGAACCGAAGCTTTCTTT.

The rearrangement joins TRBV3-1 (or the pseudogene TRBV3-2) to TRBJ2-7, with a tentative D call TRBD2 (7 bases). CDR1 is LGHDT, CDR2 YNNKEL, per germline (reference sequence). The CDR3 covers 15 residues. Trimming stripped 1 base from V and 2 bases from J, with 12 bases between. CDR3 amino acids: CASSQGGGLPYEQYF. DNA of the CDR3: TGTGCCAGCAGCCAAGGCGGGGGCCTCCCCTACGAGCAGTACTTC.

This chain connects TRBV30 to TRBJ1-2; D gene uncertain. This CDR3 contains 16 residues. Germline loops: CDR1 GTSNPN, CDR2 SVGIG (reference sequence). Trimming removed 0 bases at V and 5 bases at J, with 19 bases between. DNA of the CDR3: TGTGCCTGGAGTGTAGGTTCTTTAAGAGCCAATTATGGCTACACCTTC. Protein product: CAWSVGSLRANYGYTF.

The V gene is TRBV30, the J gene TRBJ2-3; D ambiguous. The germline V gene has CDR1 GTSNPN and CDR2 SVGIG (reference sequence). The CDR3 runs 13 residues. Trimming took off 0 bases at V and 2 bases at J, with 6 bases between the two ends. Written as DNA, the CDR3 is TGTGCCTGGAGTGTAGGCAACACAGATACGCAGTATTTT. It is translated as CAWSVGNTDTQYF.

The J gene is TRBJ2-7, the V gene TRBV30; D is perhaps TRBD1 (5 bases). Looked up from germline, CDR1 is GTSNPN and CDR2 is SVGIG (reference sequence). The V end lost 4 bases, the J end lost 0 bases, and 10 bases lay between the germline ends. CDR3 length equals 13 residues. CDR3 sequence: CAWTTGTSYEQYF. CDR3 sequence (DNA): TGTGCCTGGACAACAGGAACCTCCTACGAGCAGTACTTC.

CDR3 nucleotides: TGTGCCAGCAGCTCCACAGGGGCAGGTGAGCAGTTCTTC. Its protein is CASSSTGAGEQFF. The chain is built from TRBV5-4 and TRBJ2-1, with 7 bases aligning to TRBD1. From germline, CDR1 is SGHNT and CDR2 YYREEE (reference sequence). J gave up 9 bases and V 3 bases, and 6 bases lay outside the gene matches. The CDR3 length is 13 residues.

The chain carries TRBV2 and TRBJ1-1; D remains ambiguous. This CDR3 region has 14 residues. V shed 5 bases and J shed 0 bases, with 10 bases lying between them. CDR1 is SNHLY and CDR2 is FYNNEI in the germline V gene. The CDR3 nucleotides are TGTGCCAGCAGTACGCGGAGCATGAACACTGAAGCTTTCTTT. Its protein product is CASSTRSMNTEAFF.

This rearrangement joins TRBV30 to TRBJ1-2, with D maybe TRBD1 (5 bases). The CDR3 extends over 13 amino acids. CDR1 GTSNPN and CDR2 SVGIG come from the germline V gene (reference sequence). The V gene lost 3 bases and the J gene lost 11 bases, with 19 bases spanning the gap. The DNA of the CDR3 is TGTGCCTGGAGGTCAACTAGACAGCGAATTTACACCTTC. Residues: CAWRSTRQRIYTF.

This clone is a singleton in its sample. V gene TRBV6-2 or TRBV6-3 combines with J gene TRBJ2-3, with a weak D call TRBD1 (5 bases). Trimming shortened V by 2 bases and J by 2 bases, and 14 bases separated the two germline ends. Germline V lookup: CDR1 MNHEY, CDR2 SVGEGT. CDR3 size: 16 residues. The CDR3 coding sequence is TGTGCCAGCAGTTACCCTACCGGACACGTCACAGATACGCAGTATTTT. This translates into CASSYPTGHVTDTQYF.

V gene TRBV2 combines with J gene TRBJ2-7; TRBD2 matches 10 bases. V was pared by 9 bases and J by 1 base, with 18 bases of the junction left unmatched. The CDR3 loop spans 18 amino acids. The germline V gene has CDR1 SNHLY and CDR2 FYNNEI. CDR3 protein: CASTGGRSGGAVSYEQYF. CDR3 DNA: TGTGCCAGTACGGGCGGGCGGAGCGGGGGGGCAGTTTCCTACGAGCAGTACTTC.

The chain couples TRBV25-1 to TRBJ1-2; 7 bases match TRBD1. Germline CDR1 and CDR2: MGHDK and SYGVNS. This CDR3 region has 14 residues. J gave up 4 bases and V 0 bases, and 2 bases lay outside the gene matches. The DNA of the CDR3 is TGTGCCAGCAGTGAATATGGGACAGCCTATGGCTACACCTTC. This translates into CASSEYGTAYGYTF.

The chain has TRBV6-5 and TRBJ2-3, with 10 bases fitting TRBD2. The V and J ends lost 10 bases and 2 bases, in that order; junction bases with no gene match: 6. The CDR3 consists of 14 residues. The germline V gene encodes CDR1 MNHEY and CDR2 SVGAGI. Written as DNA, the CDR3 is TGTGCCAACCGAGCGGGGGGGACCACAGATACGCAGTATTTT. This codes for CANRAGGTTDTQYF.

The rearrangement joins TRBV19 to TRBJ1-5; D unresolved. The germline V gene encodes CDR1 LNHDA and CDR2 SQIVND (reference sequence). Deletions cut 2 bases from V and 1 base from J, with 12 bases between. The CDR3 is made up of 16 amino acids. In DNA form, the CDR3 reads TGTGCCAGTAGTATACCCCCCACAGAAAGCAATCAGCCCCAGCATTTT. Its protein product is CASSIPPTESNQPQHF. The full variable domain, in which reference TRBV19 and TRBJ1-5 provide the parts outside the CDR3, is DGGITQSPKYLFRKEGQNVTLSCEQNLNHDAMYWYRQDPGQGLRLIYYSQIVNDFQKGDIAEGYSVSREKKESFPLTVTSAQKNPTAFYLCASSIPPTESNQPQHFGDGTRLSIL.

The rearrangement links TRBV3-1 (or the pseudogene TRBV3-2) to TRBJ1-5, with TRBD1 identical over 7 bases. The trim removed 2 bases at V and 6 bases at J, leaving 10 bases unmatched. Germline-derived CDR1 and CDR2 are LGHDT and YNNKEL (reference sequence). The CDR3 is 16 amino acids. The CDR3 protein is CASSQTLDRAVQPQHF. The CDR3 DNA reads TGTGCCAGCAGCCAAACACTAGACAGGGCGGTTCAGCCCCAGCATTTT.

The chain links TRBV11-2 to TRBJ1-1; D unclear. Germline V gives CDR1 SGHAT, CDR2 FQNNGV. The V end was cut by 5 bases, the J end by 11 bases, with 18 bases between. CDR3 length: 13 residues. CDR3 nucleotides: TGTGCCAGCAGCAAAAACGGGCCCCCGGGGGCTTTCTTT. Encoded protein: CASSKNGPPGAFF.

The CDR3 DNA follows: TGTGCCAGCAGTGACTCGACAGGGGGACATGGCTACACCTTC. This gives the protein CASSDSTGGHGYTF. The chain joins TRBV6-4 to TRBJ1-2; 9 bases are a match to TRBD1. The germline CDR1 and CDR2 sequences are MRHNA and SNTAGT. Unmatched junction bases numbered 2, after V lost 0 bases and J lost 6 bases. CDR3 length: 14 amino acids.

The rearrangement uses TRBV30 and TRBJ1-1; weak D call: TRBD1 (6 bases). The CDR3 is 14 residues long. V lost 0 bases and J lost 5, with 13 bases in between. CDR1 and CDR2 (germline): GTSNPN, SVGIG (reference sequence). The CDR3 nucleotides read TGTGCCTGGAGTGTACTAGGGGGTGGGACTGAAGCTTTCTTT. Protein product: CAWSVLGGGTEAFF.

This chain joins TRBV5-1 and TRBJ1-6; TRBD1 matches 7 bases. The CDR3 covers 17 residues. The V gene's germline CDR1 is SGHRS and CDR2 YFSETQ. Losses at the gene ends were 4 bases for V and 0 bases for J; bases not matched to a gene: 7. The DNA for the CDR3 is TGCGCCAGCAGCCTGGGGACAGCGAGCTCCTATAATTCACCCCTCCACTTT. Protein product: CASSLGTASSYNSPLHF.

This chain links TRBV11-2 with TRBJ1-1; D gene unclear. Trimming cost V 2 bases and J 3 bases, with 7 bases left between them. The CDR3 loop spans 13 amino acids. The germline V gene has CDR1 SGHAT and CDR2 FQNNGV. In DNA form, the CDR3 reads TGTGCCAGCAGCTTAAGGACGGACACTGAAGCTTTCTTT. The encoded protein is CASSLRTDTEAFF.

The chain is built from TRBV7-9 and TRBJ1-1; possible D gene TRBD1, 5 bases. Germline V CDR1 and CDR2: SEHNR, FQNEAQ (reference sequence). The CDR3 covers 15 residues. V was trimmed by 2 bases and J by 5 bases, leaving 15 bases between them. For the CDR3, the DNA is TGTGCCAGCAGCTTACTGAGAAGGGGTGTGACTGAAGCTTTCTTT. Translated: CASSLLRRGVTEAFF. Full variable domain (remainder filled in from reference TRBV7-9 and TRBJ1-1): DTGVSQNPRHKITKRGQNVTFRCDPISEHNRLYWYRQTLGQGPEFLTYFQNEAQLEKSRLLSDRFSAERPKGSFSTLEIQRTEQGDSAMYLCASSLLRRGVTEAFFGQGTRLTVV.

The V call is TRBV7-2, the J call TRBJ2-1, with TRBD1 matching 7 bases. The J segment lost 12 bases and the V segment lost 6 bases, leaving 5 bases of the junction unmatched. The germline V gene has CDR1 SGHTA and CDR2 FQGNSA. This CDR3 spans 11 amino acids. Here the CDR3 DNA reads TGTGCCAGCAGTACAGGGGCCAGGCAGTTCTTC. Its protein is CASSTGARQFF.

This chain joins TRBV24-1 and TRBJ2-2; the D gene is possibly TRBD1 (6 bases). Trimming left V 9 bases short and J 0 bases short, with 13 bases between. CDR3 size: 15 residues. The V gene's germline CDR1 is KGHDR and CDR2 SFDVKD. The CDR3, as DNA: TGTGCCACCTCCACCGCAGGGGCGAACACCGGGGAGCTGTTTTTT. As protein: CATSTAGANTGELFF.